This is a list of T cell receptor beta chains from one sample in a study of blood T cell repertoires in COVID-19. The assay was immunoSEQ multiplex PCR, and TCRdb's table has in-frame clones only and misses some. The repertoire has some 180,000 clones, 70% to 85% of them found once; the top ten carry 13%. Sequencing input: peripheral blood. The source of these receptors is a human donor in a cohort sampled during active COVID-19. CDR3s include the opening cysteine and the closing phenylalanine or tryptophan. A D gene is named only where the DNA matches it firmly. A row's size may be missing; if present it is once, few, many or a size class.

V gene,D gene,clone size,J gene,CDR3 protein,CDR3 DNA
TRBV2,TRBD2,NA,TRBJ2-7,CASSDVSGLGEGEQYF,TGTGCCAGCAGTGATGTTTCTGGGCTGGGGGAGGGAGAGCAGTACTTC
TRBV7-9,TRBD1,NA,TRBJ1-3,CASRPGQGTHGNTIYF,TGTGCCAGCAGGCCGGGACAGGGGACCCATGGAAACACCATATATTTT
TRBV28,NA,once,TRBJ2-4,CASSLSHSAKNIQYF,TGTGCCAGCAGTTTATCCCACTCGGCCAAAAACATTCAGTACTTC
TRBV12-3/TRBV12-4,TRBD2,NA,TRBJ2-7,CASSHTGLKYF,TGTGCCAGCAGTCACACGGGACTAAAGTACTTC
TRBV5-1,NA,NA,TRBJ1-2,CASSSRRGGNLGYTF,TGCGCCAGCAGCTCCCGCCGGGGGGGGAATCTTGGCTACACCTTC
TRBV5-1,TRBD1,NA,TRBJ1-2,CASSLETGGRYGYTF,TGCGCCAGCAGCTTGGAGACAGGGGGTCGCTATGGCTACACCTTC
TRBV6-5,TRBD1,few,TRBJ1-2,CASSYTGQGASYTF,TGTGCCAGCAGTTACACCGGACAGGGGGCGAGCTACACCTTC
TRBV7-2,TRBD2,NA,TRBJ2-1,CASSLALAGGEQFF,TGTGCCAGCAGCTTAGCACTCGCGGGAGGGGAGCAGTTCTTC
TRBV19,NA,NA,TRBJ1-3,CASSNPGQPSSGNTIYF,TGTGCCAGTAGTAACCCCGGACAGCCCAGCTCTGGAAACACCATATATTTT
TRBV10-3,NA,once,TRBJ1-3,CAISEMGRGRLRNTIYF,TGTGCCATCAGTGAGATGGGCAGGGGTAGGCTCCGGAACACCATATATTTT
TRBV21-1,NA,NA,TRBJ1-6,CASRFVLPENSPLHF,TGTGCCAGCAGATTCGTATTACCGGAGAATTCACCCCTCCACTTT
TRBV19,NA,NA,TRBJ1-5,CASSIWTDSNQPQHF,TGTGCCAGTAGTATCTGGACAGATAGCAATCAGCCCCAGCATTTT
TRBV29-1,NA,NA,TRBJ2-1,CSVPLTGQPYNEQFF,TGCAGCGTGCCTCTGACAGGTCAACCATACAATGAGCAGTTCTTC
TRBV6-5,NA,NA,TRBJ1-1,CASSQAGNTEAFF,TGTGCCAGCAGCCAAGCAGGGAACACTGAAGCTTTCTTT
TRBV5-1,NA,NA,TRBJ1-2,CASSPKTGDYGYTF,TGCGCCAGCAGCCCCAAGACAGGAGACTATGGCTACACCTTC
TRBV9,NA,NA,TRBJ1-5,CASSVAGSPNQPQHF,TGTGCCAGCAGCGTAGCAGGCAGTCCAAATCAGCCCCAGCATTTT
TRBV12-3/TRBV12-4,NA,NA,TRBJ1-5,CASNGEGQPQHF,TGTGCCAGCAACGGGGAGGGTCAGCCCCAGCATTTT
TRBV27,TRBD2,NA,TRBJ2-1,CASSLGTSYNEQFF,TGTGCCAGCAGTCTAGGGACTAGCTACAATGAGCAGTTCTTC
TRBV13,NA,NA,TRBJ1-4,CASSLLGTQGFEKLFF,TGTGCCAGCAGCTTACTTGGGACACAAGGATTTGAAAAACTGTTTTTT
TRBV18,NA,NA,TRBJ2-7,CASSPPGPPGEQYF,TGTGCCAGCTCACCTCCCGGACCTCCGGGGGAGCAGTACTTC
TRBV9,NA,NA,TRBJ2-2,CASSVAPPGNTGELFF,TGTGCCAGCAGCGTAGCCCCCCCGGGAAACACCGGGGAGCTGTTTTTT
TRBV5-6,TRBD1,NA,TRBJ1-2,CASSLDRGAYGYTF,TGTGCCAGCAGCTTGGACAGGGGCGCCTATGGCTACACCTTC
TRBV5-1,TRBD2,few,TRBJ2-2,CASSYGLAGVPRAGELFF,TGCGCCAGCAGCTACGGACTAGCGGGAGTCCCTAGGGCCGGGGAGCTGTTTTTT
TRBV19,NA,NA,TRBJ2-2,CASSIGWDTNTGELFF,TGTGCCAGTAGTATCGGTTGGGACACGAACACCGGGGAGCTGTTTTTT
TRBV10-2,NA,NA,TRBJ2-7,CASSREAYEQYF,TGCGCCAGTAGCAGGGAAGCCTACGAGCAGTACTTC
TRBV28,NA,NA,TRBJ1-4,CASSRGRNEKLFF,TGTGCCAGCAGCAGGGGCCGAAATGAAAAACTGTTTTTT
TRBV6-5,TRBD1,NA,TRBJ1-1,CASRPNRGRNTEAFF,TGTGCCAGCAGACCAAACAGGGGGCGGAACACTGAAGCTTTCTTT
TRBV4-2,NA,NA,TRBJ2-7,CASSSVPRMEQYF,TGTGCCAGCAGTTCGGTCCCTCGAATGGAGCAGTACTTC